This entry lists 25 T cell receptor beta chains sequenced from one sample in a study of shared T cell receptors in the human thymus. Here immunoSEQ multiplex PCR was the method, and the copy in TCRdb shows in-frame clones only, minus some. This table has 650,000 to 950,000 clones, 80% to 90% appearing once. These same data were also listed under a study on human thymus T cells.

Sequenced material: thymocytes. The origin of the receptors is a girl under three years old with a congenital heart defect.

This rearrangement joins TRBV7-8 to TRBJ2-2; D gene uncertain. Germline values: CDR1 SGHVS, CDR2 FQNEAQ. The CDR3 consists of 12 residues. The ends were cut back, 2 bases at V and 5 bases at J, with 3 bases in the middle. The CDR3 DNA reads as TGTGCCAGCAGCTTATCTACCGGGGAGCTGTTTTTT. Amino acid sequence: CASSLSTGELFF.

The chain employs TRBV7-2 and TRBJ1-1, with a tentative D call TRBD1 (5 bases). This CDR3 region has 17 residues. Trimming removed 4 bases at V and 10 bases at J, with 28 bases between. Germline V lookup: CDR1 SGHTA, CDR2 FQGNSA. The CDR3 DNA is TGTGCCAGCAGCTCAATGGGATTACAGGTCCCGTCGGTTGGAGCTTTCTTT. It translates to CASSSMGLQVPSVGAFF.

Note on this clone: The junction and the germline gene differ at one end; a read error may be behind it. V and J are TRBV20-1 and TRBJ2-7; tentative D call: TRBD2 (6 bases). Germline CDR1 reads DFQATT; CDR2 reads SNEGSKA (reference sequence). The CDR3 runs 10 residues. Here the CDR3 reads CSARRRDVNF. The CDR3 bases are TGCAGTGCTAGACGGCGGGACGTCAACTTC.

The chain is built from TRBV6-5 and TRBJ2-7, with 9 bases that match TRBD1. The CDR3 has 14 residues. CDR1 is MNHEY, CDR2 SVGAGI, per germline. The V gene end was trimmed by 7 bases and the J gene end by 3 bases; junction bases not matched to a gene: 7. The CDR3 sequence: CASNRGRDIYEQYF. CDR3 sequence (DNA): TGTGCCAGCAACAGGGGGCGTGATATCTACGAGCAGTACTTC.

This chain joins TRBV2 and TRBJ1-4; TRBD1 matches at 8 bases. Germline V CDR1 and CDR2: SNHLY, FYNNEI. The V segment lost 8 bases and the J segment 1 base; nucleotides outside the gene matches: 18. CDR3 length: 19 amino acids. The CDR3 reads CASRHARGRLGLTNEKLFF. For the CDR3, the DNA is TGTGCCAGCCGTCATGCCAGGGGGCGGTTGGGCCTAACTAATGAAAAACTGTTTTTT.

The chain recombines TRBV5-1 with TRBJ1-1; D remains ambiguous. CDR1 and CDR2 (germline): SGHRS, YFSETQ. V dropped 1 base and J dropped 3 bases, with 13 bases sitting between them. The CDR3 extends over 15 amino acids. CDR3 amino acids: CASSLYIGGDTEAFF. In nucleotides, the CDR3 is TGCGCCAGCAGCTTGTATATAGGCGGGGACACTGAAGCTTTCTTT.

V and J are TRBV13 and TRBJ1-3; D not resolved. Germline values: CDR1 PRHDT, CDR2 FYEKMQ (reference sequence). CDR3 size: 16 residues. With 6 bases removed from V and 4 bases from J, the gap between germline ends came to 19 bases. The chain's CDR3 is CASSPLLESSGNTIYF. CDR3 coding DNA: TGTGCCAGCAGTCCCCTTTTGGAGAGCTCAGGAAACACCATATATTTT.

The chain links TRBV4-3 to TRBJ2-1; perhaps TRBD2 as D (5 bases). Germline CDR1 and CDR2: LGHNA and YSLEER. The CDR3 is 17 amino acids. Trimming shortened V by 1 base and J by 2 bases, and 15 bases separated the two germline ends. The CDR3 DNA reads TGCGCCAGCAGCCAAGGTTCTGGAGGCGAAGCCTACAATGAGCAGTTCTTC. Translation gives CASSQGSGGEAYNEQFF.

This chain connects TRBV5-6 to TRBJ2-3; 11 nucleotides line up with TRBD2. The CDR3 extends over 16 amino acids. Trimming took 2 bases from V and 1 from J; bases not matched to a gene: 3. Germline assignment: CDR1 SGHDT and CDR2 YYEEEE. Written as DNA, the CDR3 is TGTGCCAGCAGCTTACAGACTAGCGGGGGCACAGATACGCAGTATTTT. Translated: CASSLQTSGGTDTQYF.

This chain uses TRBV19 with TRBJ1-1; the D is unclear. The CDR3 contains 15 residues. The germline CDR1 and CDR2 sequences are LNHDA and SQIVND (reference sequence). V dropped 5 bases and J dropped 3 bases, with 16 bases sitting between them. CDR3 DNA sequence: TGTGCCAGTAGTTCTGGGAGCCTAAATGACACTGAAGCTTTCTTT. The encoded protein is CASSSGSLNDTEAFF.

The chain recombines TRBV28 with TRBJ1-2; 9 bases match TRBD1. Germline CDR1 and CDR2: MDHEN and SYDVKM. There are 16 residues in the CDR3. Germline trimming cut 6 bases from V and 8 bases from J; bases unmatched to any gene: 16. The CDR3 region is CASRTLQGAIWRGYTF. For the CDR3, the DNA is TGTGCCAGCAGGACCCTACAGGGGGCAATATGGCGGGGCTACACCTTC.

The chain combines TRBV12-5 with TRBJ2-7, with a possible D match to TRBD1 (5 bases). V was trimmed by 1 base and J by 2 bases, leaving 15 bases between them. CDR3 size: 16 residues. CDR1 is LGHNT, CDR2 FRNRAP, per germline. The DNA of the CDR3 is TGTGCTAGTGGTTTGGCCTACGAAGACAGAACCTACGAGCAGTACTTC. Translated, it gives CASGLAYEDRTYEQYF.

The J gene is TRBJ2-7, the V gene TRBV27; 9 positions agree with TRBD1. V lost 5 bases, J lost 0 bases, and 5 bases stayed unmatched. Germline V gene lookup returns CDR1 MNHEY and CDR2 SMNVEV (reference sequence). The CDR3 loop spans 15 amino acids. Here the CDR3 reads CASSPGTGSSYEQYF. In DNA, the CDR3 is TGTGCCAGCAGTCCAGGGACAGGGAGCTCCTACGAGCAGTACTTC.

The chain joins TRBV25-1 to TRBJ2-7; TRBD1 agrees at 9 bases. With 4 bases clipped from V and 7 bases from J, the junction kept 8 bases outside the gene matches. The germline gives CDR1 MGHDK, CDR2 SYGVNS. CDR3 length equals 14 residues. The CDR3 loop reads CASSGGTGLGEQYF. The CDR3, as DNA: TGTGCCAGCAGTGGTGGGACAGGGCTTGGGGAGCAGTACTTC.

The chain links TRBV5-3 to TRBJ2-7; 11 positions agree with TRBD1. TRBV5-3 is annotated as an ORF whose role is uncertain. J gave up 6 bases and V 4 bases, and 6 bases lay outside the gene matches. The length of the CDR3 is 14 residues. CDR3 sequence: CARSGWTGGSEQYF. In DNA form, the CDR3 reads TGTGCCAGAAGCGGGTGGACAGGGGGCTCCGAGCAGTACTTC.

The V and J genes are TRBV30 and TRBJ1-1, with 8 bases matching TRBD1. V shed 5 bases and J 1 base; nucleotides not matched to a gene: 0. Germline assignment: CDR1 GTSNPN and CDR2 SVGIG (reference sequence). This CDR3 is built from 12 residues. CDR3 nucleotides: TGTGCCTGGGACAGGGGGAACACTGAAGCTTTCTTT. This translates into CAWDRGNTEAFF.

The chain couples TRBV28 to TRBJ1-1, with a weak D call TRBD1 (6 bases). The germline V gene has CDR1 MDHEN and CDR2 SYDVKM. This CDR3 spans 13 amino acids. The V and J ends lost 6 bases and 6 bases respectively, with 14 bases between them. CDR3 residues: CASSNRADPEAFF. DNA of the CDR3: TGTGCCAGCAGCAACAGGGCAGACCCTGAAGCTTTCTTT.

This chain links TRBV12-5 with TRBJ1-1; 8 nucleotides agree with TRBD1. Trimming at V came to 5 bases and at J to 0 bases, leaving 23 bases not matched to a gene. The CDR3 is 21 residues long. Germline CDR1 is LGHNT and CDR2 is FRNRAP. Written as DNA, the CDR3 is TGTGCTAGTGGTACCTTGACAGGGGTACATGGGAGGGAGGCCATGAACACTGAAGCTTTCTTT. The encoded protein is CASGTLTGVHGREAMNTEAFF. Full variable domain (remainder filled in from reference TRBV12-5 and TRBJ1-1): DARVTQTPRHKVTEMGQEVTMRCQPILGHNTVFWYRQTMMQGLELLAYFRNRAPLDDSGMPKDRFSAEMPDATLATLKIQPSEPRDSAVYFCASGTLTGVHGREAMNTEAFFGQGTRLTVV.

The sample holds one count of this clone. V is TRBV6-1 and J is TRBJ2-3; D gene uncertain. V gave up 6 bases and J gave up 5 bases, with 12 bases separating them. The length of the CDR3 is 13 residues. In germline, CDR1 is MNHNS, CDR2 SASEGT. CDR3 nucleotide sequence: TGTGCCAGCAGCCCCACGCGAATAGATACGCAGTATTTT. Translation gives CASSPTRIDTQYF.

The V call is TRBV6-5, the J call TRBJ1-2; a possible D gene is TRBD1 (6 bases). Trimming pared 6 bases from V and 4 bases from J, leaving 15 bases between. The CDR3 length is 14 residues. From germline, CDR1 is MNHEY and CDR2 SVGAGI. The CDR3 here is CASRLLTGPYGYTF. The CDR3 nucleotides are TGTGCCAGCAGACTATTGACAGGTCCCTATGGCTACACCTTC.

The chain employs TRBV14 and TRBJ1-2; 10 nucleotides agree with TRBD1. Germline V CDR1 and CDR2: SGHDN, FVKESK. Germline trimming cut 5 bases from V and 6 bases from J; bases unmatched to any gene: 12. The CDR3 covers 16 residues. CDR3 protein: CASSSWTGGRVHGYTF. Here the CDR3 DNA reads TGTGCCAGCAGCTCGTGGACAGGGGGTCGTGTGCATGGCTACACCTTC. The variable domain in full, with the rest retrieved from reference TRBV14 and TRBJ1-2, is EAGVTQFPSHSVIEKGQTVTLRCDPISGHDNLYWYRRVMGKEIKFLLHFVKESKQDESGMPNNRFLAERTGGTYSTLKVQPAELEDSGVYFCASSSWTGGRVHGYTFGSGTRLTVV.

This rearrangement joins TRBV15 to TRBJ1-4; D not resolved. Trimming took 0 bases from V and 8 from J, leaving 19 bases between them. Germline V CDR1 and CDR2: LNHNV, YYDKDF (reference sequence). The length of the CDR3 is 17 residues. The CDR3 loop reads CATSRDSRRVDKEKLFF. DNA for the CDR3: TGTGCCACCAGCAGAGATTCACGGAGGGTGGATAAGGAAAAACTGTTTTTT.

This chain joins TRBV5-4 and TRBJ2-1, with TRBD1 as a possible D gene (6 bases). Trimming took 1 base from V and 4 from J, leaving 12 bases between them. The CDR3 totals 15 residues. The germline V gene has CDR1 SGHNT and CDR2 YYREEE (reference sequence). This chain's CDR3 is CASSLSQGTYNEQFF. The CDR3 bases are TGTGCCAGCAGCTTGTCTCAGGGGACATACAATGAGCAGTTCTTC.

This chain links TRBV7-2 with TRBJ2-2; 8 positions agree with TRBD1. Germline CDR1 reads SGHTA; CDR2 reads FQGNSA. Trimming removed 5 bases from V and 8 bases from J; junction bases left unmatched: 19. CDR3 length: 18 amino acids. CDR3 sequence reads: CASSPLVPGQEDPGELFF. For the CDR3, the DNA is TGTGCCAGCAGCCCACTAGTTCCGGGACAGGAGGACCCGGGGGAGCTGTTTTTT.

In nucleotides, the CDR3 is TGTGCCAGCAGCCCTACTCGACCGGGACTAGCGGGGGCCCCCTTGGAGCAGTACTTC. Amino acids: CASSPTRPGLAGAPLEQYF. The chain is built from TRBV7-2 and TRBJ2-5, with 14 bases matching TRBD2. The CDR3 is 19 residues long. Unmatched junction bases numbered 22, after V lost 5 bases and J lost 11 bases. The V gene's germline CDR1 is SGHTA and CDR2 FQGNSA.